The 28 T cell receptor beta chains below come from one sample, sequenced in a study of blood T cell repertoires in COVID-19. The assay was immunoSEQ multiplex PCR, and TCRdb's table has in-frame clones only and misses some. Altogether almost 15,000 clones are present, about 89% being singletons, with the ten largest covering 2% to 3%. The sequencing sample was made of peripheral blood. The receptors here all came from a woman aged 70-85 years in a cohort sampled during active or convalescent COVID-19.

CDR3 sequence reads: CASSESEGVGQPQHF. The DNA for the CDR3 is TGCGCCAGCAGTGAGTCAGAGGGAGTGGGGCAGCCCCAGCATTTT. The chain recombines TRBV10-2 with TRBJ1-5; D gene ambiguous. The germline gives CDR1 WSHSY, CDR2 SAAADI. V was clipped by 0 bases and J by 7 bases, with 13 bases between them. CDR3 length: 15 amino acids.

The chain uses TRBV14 and TRBJ2-2; 8 bases fit TRBD2. CDR3 size: 16 residues. Germline loops: CDR1 SGHDN, CDR2 FVKESK. V gave up 4 bases and J gave up 4 bases; unmatched junction bases: 8. The CDR3 loop reads CASSRERGPITGELFF. The CDR3 nucleotides are TGTGCCAGCAGCCGGGAGCGGGGGCCCATCACCGGGGAGCTGTTTTTT.

The chain joins TRBV6-2 or TRBV6-3 to TRBJ1-5; no clear D. The V gene's germline CDR1 is MNHEY and CDR2 SVGEGT. This CDR3 region has 13 residues. V lost 0 bases to trimming and J lost 8 bases, with 8 bases between them. This CDR3 reads CASSYSAGEPQHF. In DNA, the CDR3 is TGTGCCAGCAGTTACTCAGCCGGGGAGCCCCAGCATTTT.

This chain uses TRBV27 with TRBJ2-7; 7 nucleotides match TRBD2. The V and J ends lost 8 bases and 4 bases, in that order; junction bases with no gene match: 8. The CDR3 totals 13 residues. Per germline, CDR1 MNHEY and CDR2 SMNVEV (reference sequence). The CDR3 sequence: CASRGTNLYEQYF. The CDR3 nucleotides are TGTGCCAGCCGCGGGACTAACTTGTACGAGCAGTACTTC.

This chain uses TRBV5-4 with TRBJ1-2; D perhaps matches TRBD1 (5 bases). The CDR3 consists of 14 residues. Germline loops: CDR1 SGHNT, CDR2 YYREEE (reference sequence). Trimming pared 0 bases from V and 12 bases from J, leaving 18 bases between. The CDR3 coding sequence is TGTGCCAGCAGCTTGGACAGGAGCCCCTTAGTGGACACCTTC. It is translated as CASSLDRSPLVDTF.

The rearrangement uses TRBV5-1 and TRBJ2-5; 7 bases fit TRBD2. Germline trimming cut 6 bases from V and 2 bases from J; bases unmatched to any gene: 10. The CDR3 has 15 residues. Germline V gene sequence: CDR1 SGHRS, CDR2 YFSETQ. The CDR3 sequence: CASTWRGNAQETQYF. In nucleotides, the CDR3 is TGCGCCAGCACTTGGCGGGGGAATGCGCAAGAGACCCAGTACTTC.

Here the CDR3 DNA reads TGTGCCAGCAGGGTCGGGACAGGGGGTTTTGAGACCCAGTACTTC. Translating gives CASRVGTGGFETQYF. The rearrangement uses TRBV28 and TRBJ2-5; 11 nucleotides agree with TRBD1. Trimming removed 6 bases from V and 5 bases from J; junction bases left unmatched: 8. Germline V lookup: CDR1 MDHEN, CDR2 SYDVKM. This CDR3 contains 15 residues.

This CDR3 reads CASSENSRASNEQFF. CDR3 in DNA: TGCGCCAGCAGTGAAAACTCCAGGGCATCCAATGAGCAGTTCTTC. The chain links TRBV10-1 to TRBJ2-1; TRBD1 is a possible D gene (5 bases). Germline assignment: CDR1 WNHNN and CDR2 SYGVQD (reference sequence). Trimming removed 3 bases at V and 6 bases at J, with 15 bases between. This CDR3 spans 15 amino acids.

The chain couples TRBV2 to TRBJ1-1; D call uncertain. There are 14 residues in the CDR3. CDR1 is SNHLY and CDR2 is FYNNEI in the germline V gene. The V and J ends lost 2 bases and 1 base respectively, with 8 bases between them. The CDR3 DNA reads TGTGCCAGCAGTGAATTTAGACAGAACACTGAAGCTTTCTTT. This encodes CASSEFRQNTEAFF.

The rearrangement joins TRBV2 to TRBJ2-3; 8 bases agree with TRBD2. Per the germline V gene, CDR1 is SNHLY and CDR2 is FYNNEI. CDR3 length: 15 residues. V was clipped by 8 bases and J by 1 base; unmatched bases: 8. The CDR3 coding sequence is TGTGCCAGCGACTCGGGGGGGCGGGGCACAGATACGCAGTATTTT. It specifies CASDSGGRGTDTQYF.

The chain has TRBV6-2 or TRBV6-3 and TRBJ2-2, with D tentatively TRBD1 (6 bases). V shed 7 bases and J shed 1 base, with 13 bases lying between them. CDR1 and CDR2 (germline): MNHEY, SVGEGT. The CDR3 loop spans 15 amino acids. For the CDR3, the DNA is TGTGCCAGCACCCCCCAGGGGTTGAACACCGGGGAGCTGTTTTTT. It translates to CASTPQGLNTGELFF.

This clone has only one observation. The V gene is TRBV28, the J gene TRBJ2-7; a possible D gene is TRBD2 (6 bases). This CDR3 region has 17 residues. V was trimmed by 6 bases and J by 4 bases, leaving 25 bases between them. Looked up from germline, CDR1 is MDHEN and CDR2 is SYDVKM. The chain's CDR3 is CASRPAPGLPSGYEQYF. The CDR3 DNA is TGTGCCAGCAGGCCAGCTCCGGGACTTCCATCTGGTTACGAGCAGTACTTC.

V is TRBV19 and J is TRBJ2-2, with 8 bases aligning to TRBD1. J lost 4 bases, V lost 7 bases, and 8 bases had no gene match. The V gene's germline CDR1 is LNHDA and CDR2 SQIVND (reference sequence). The CDR3 totals 15 residues. The DNA of the CDR3 is TGTGCCAGTACCGTGGACAGGGCGGCCACCGGGGAGCTGTTTTTT. It codes for CASTVDRAATGELFF.

The CDR3 sequence: CASSWGGGFADTQYF. As DNA, the CDR3 is TGTGCCAGCAGCTGGGGAGGGGGATTCGCAGATACGCAGTATTTT. The rearrangement links TRBV5-6 to TRBJ2-3, with D perhaps TRBD2 (7 bases). The V end lost 3 bases, the J end lost 4 bases, and 15 bases lay between the germline ends. The CDR3 sequence is 15 residues long. CDR1 SGHDT and CDR2 YYEEEE come from the germline V gene.

V usage is TRBV27 and J usage is TRBJ2-7, with 7 bases matching TRBD1. Germline loops: CDR1 MNHEY, CDR2 SMNVEV (reference sequence). V lost 4 bases and J lost 0; bases outside the gene matches: 6. The CDR3 consists of 15 residues. The CDR3 region has the DNA TGTGCCAGCAGTTGGGGACAGACACCCTCCTACGAGCAGTACTTC. Translated: CASSWGQTPSYEQYF.

The rearrangement uses TRBV18 and TRBJ2-5; possibly TRBD2 for D (6 bases). The germline CDR1 and CDR2 sequences are KGHSH and LQKENI. The ends were cut back, 6 bases at V and 3 bases at J, with 17 bases in the middle. This CDR3 contains 15 residues. The CDR3 nucleotides read TGTGCCAGCTCCCTCTGGGGACTCGGGGAAGAGACCCAGTACTTC. It specifies CASSLWGLGEETQYF.

This chain joins TRBV28 and TRBJ1-5; perhaps TRBD1 as D (6 bases). This CDR3 contains 15 residues. CDR1 and CDR2 from the germline V gene are MDHEN and SYDVKM. With 3 bases removed from V and 7 bases from J, the gap between germline ends came to 16 bases. The CDR3 spells CASSLYRAVGQPQHF. The CDR3 nucleotides are TGTGCCAGCAGTTTGTACAGGGCCGTAGGACAGCCCCAGCATTTT.

In DNA form, the CDR3 reads TGTGCCAGCAGTCCTAGCGGCACAGATACGCAGTATTTT. Encoded protein: CASSPSGTDTQYF. The chain uses TRBV6-5 and TRBJ2-3, with D tentatively TRBD2 (6 bases). The CDR3 consists of 13 residues. Per the germline V gene, CDR1 is MNHEY and CDR2 is SVGAGI. The germline V and J ends were trimmed by 5 bases and 1 base, with 7 bases remaining between them.

The genes are TRBV3-1 (or the pseudogene TRBV3-2) and TRBJ1-1, with D possibly TRBD1 on 5 matching bases. The CDR3 sequence is 13 residues long. The V gene lost 3 bases and the J gene lost 4 bases, with 9 bases spanning the gap. Looked up from germline, CDR1 is LGHDT and CDR2 is YNNKEL (reference sequence). The chain's CDR3 is CASSHFQGTEAFF. CDR3 bases: TGTGCCAGCAGCCACTTTCAGGGCACTGAAGCTTTCTTT.

The chain employs TRBV3-1 (or the pseudogene TRBV3-2) and TRBJ2-2; 9 bases align to TRBD2. The germline V gene encodes CDR1 LGHDT and CDR2 YNNKEL (reference sequence). The CDR3 is 15 residues long. Trimming removed 4 bases from V and 7 bases from J; junction bases left unmatched: 7. The CDR3 DNA follows: TGTGCCAGCAGCCCCATAGCGGGGGTCGACGGGGAGCTGTTTTTT. This gives the protein CASSPIAGVDGELFF.

The V gene is TRBV21-1, the J gene TRBJ1-5; the listed D gene, TRBD1, was not tested against the DNA. TRBV21-1 is assigned pseudogene status. This CDR3 contains 15 residues. The CDR3 DNA sequence: TGTGCCAGCAGCATCGGACAGGGAGGCAATCAGCCCCAGCATTTT. Protein: CASSIGQGGNQPQHF.

The chain's CDR3 is CASSNGGTAEAFF. Written as DNA, the CDR3 is TGTGCCAGTAGTAATGGGGGGACCGCTGAAGCTTTCTTT. This chain links TRBV19 with TRBJ1-1, with D perhaps matching TRBD1 (5 bases). This CDR3 is built from 13 residues. Per the germline V gene, CDR1 is LNHDA and CDR2 is SQIVND (reference sequence). V lost 4 bases, J lost 6 bases, and 12 bases lay in between.

The chain couples TRBV12-5 to TRBJ1-4, with a weak D call TRBD1 (6 bases). There are 15 residues in the CDR3. V gave up 5 bases and J gave up 6 bases, with 16 bases separating them. Germline V gene sequence: CDR1 LGHNT, CDR2 FRNRAP. The CDR3 reads CASGPGRGGDEKLFF. In nucleotides, the CDR3 is TGTGCTAGTGGTCCCGGCAGAGGGGGGGATGAAAAACTGTTTTTT.

The chain couples TRBV19 to TRBJ2-5, with D perhaps TRBD1 (6 bases). The germline V gene has CDR1 LNHDA and CDR2 SQIVND (reference sequence). V dropped 6 bases and J dropped 5 bases, with 19 bases sitting between them. This CDR3 region has 15 residues. CDR3 nucleotides: TGTGCCAGTAGCCCCGCAGGGGTGGGCCGGGAGACCCAGTACTTC. Encoded protein: CASSPAGVGRETQYF.

This clone was seen just once. This chain links TRBV10-3 with TRBJ1-4, with 11 positions matching TRBD1. The V gene end was trimmed by 2 bases and the J gene end by 8 bases; junction bases not matched to a gene: 10. The CDR3 sequence is 17 residues long. In germline, CDR1 is ENHRY, CDR2 SYGVKD. In DNA, the CDR3 is TGTGCCATCAGTGAGAGAGGCCTTGGACAGGGGGCCGAAAAACTGTTTTTT. Translated: CAISERGLGQGAEKLFF.

The chain recombines TRBV7-9 with TRBJ2-5, with 11 bases lining up with TRBD2. The junction had 7 bases not matched to a gene; V was cut back by 5 bases and J by 2 bases. The CDR3 totals 16 residues. Germline CDR1 reads SEHNR; CDR2 reads FQNEAQ (reference sequence). The CDR3, as DNA: TGTGCCAGCAGCGGTTCCGGGACTAGCGGACAAGAGACCCAGTACTTC. It encodes CASSGSGTSGQETQYF.

The chain couples TRBV2 to TRBJ1-1; D is unclear. This CDR3 region has 13 residues. The germline gives CDR1 SNHLY, CDR2 FYNNEI. V gave up 1 base and J gave up 4 bases, with 7 bases separating them. CDR3 sequence: CASSEGRRTEAFF. The CDR3 bases are TGTGCCAGCAGTGAAGGGAGGCGCACTGAAGCTTTCTTT.

The J gene is TRBJ1-4, the V gene TRBV4-1, with 8 bases matching TRBD1. The germline gives CDR1 MGHRA, CDR2 YSYEKL. V lost 2 bases and J lost 7; bases outside the gene matches: 15. CDR3 length equals 18 residues. CDR3 sequence: CASSQFRQGIRGGEKLFF. In nucleotides, the CDR3 is TGCGCCAGCAGCCAATTTCGACAGGGGATCCGCGGAGGTGAAAAACTGTTTTTT.